The T cell receptor beta chain under discussion was sequenced for a study of blood T cell repertoires in COVID-19. The overall study: Some COVID-19 samples were acute and others convalescent; all came from the United States, Italy and Spain. PBMCs, B-cell-depleted T cells, or T cells provided the cDNA or gDNA that made up the material.

The junction had 3 bases not matched to a gene; V was cut back by 5 bases and J by 4 bases. The germline gives CDR1 MDHEN, CDR2 SYDVKM. The CDR3 runs 14 residues. Per the authors' pipeline: Reference gene primer amplification gave nucleated cell count estimates. Sequencing used immunoSEQ multiplex PCR; TCRdb keeps in-frame clones, though not all of them. Clone size and V and J calls were adopted from that table, with D and trimming inferred from the DNA. Of a few hundred thousand clones listed, around 86% are singletons. The material sequenced was peripheral blood. The chain recombines TRBV28 with TRBJ2-3; 10 nucleotides match TRBD2. The sequence came from a man in his late teens or twenties with active or convalescent COVID-19. The CDR3 reads CASSSGRAADTQYF. CDR3 bases: TGTGCCAGCAGTAGCGGGAGGGCTGCAGATACGCAGTATTTT.